Following are 6 T cell receptor beta chains from one sample sequenced in a study of a mutant IDH1 vaccine in newly diagnosed glioma. Regarding time point: week 11, during vaccination. Alongside topical imiquimod, each dose of vaccine comprised 300 ug of mutant IDH1 20-mer peptide. These TCRs are of unknown antigen specificity. Libraries were prepared by immunoSEQ multiplex PCR; TCRdb keeps only in-frame clonotypes and omits some of them. The sample has 110,000 or so clones, almost 90% seen once. Here the sequenced sample was PBMCs, taken from a glioma patient whose treatment included an IDH1 peptide vaccine. Source of these receptors: a woman aged 45-59 years with glioma.

The chain employs TRBV18 and TRBJ2-5; D might be TRBD1 (6 bases). The CDR3 has 14 amino acids. Germline V CDR1 and CDR2: KGHSH, LQKENI. The V and J ends lost 3 bases and 4 bases respectively, with 12 bases between them. The CDR3 nucleotides read TGTGCCAGCTCACCCCAGGGGTCGGTAGAGACCCAGTACTTC. Protein sequence: CASSPQGSVETQYF.

Regarding this clone: An end of the junction differs from the germline gene, which may be a read error. The rearrangement links TRBV10-1 to TRBJ2-7; D gene unclear. Germline loops: CDR1 WNHNN, CDR2 SYGVQD (reference sequence). The CDR3 runs to 8 residues. The DNA for the CDR3 is TGCGCCAGCAGTCCCTGCCACTTC. Translating it yields CASSPCHF.

CDR3 nucleotides: TGTGCCAGCAGCAAAGCGCTAGGGCTCAATCAGCCCCAGCATTTT. Protein product: CASSKALGLNQPQHF. The chain joins TRBV21-1 to TRBJ1-5. TRBV21-1 is a documented pseudogene. The CDR3 contains 15 residues.

The gene calls are TRBV28 and TRBJ2-3; D gene unclear. V was clipped by 6 bases and J by 6 bases, with 13 bases between them. The CDR3 loop spans 13 amino acids. Looked up from germline, CDR1 is MDHEN and CDR2 is SYDVKM. CDR3 in amino acids: CASRQVFGDTQYF. CDR3 DNA: TGTGCCAGCAGACAAGTCTTTGGCGATACGCAGTATTTT.

The chain carries TRBV27 and TRBJ2-7, with D possibly TRBD1 on 6 matching bases. This CDR3 spans 12 amino acids. Germline CDR1 reads MNHEY; CDR2 reads SMNVEV (reference sequence). V lost 5 bases and J lost 5, with 10 bases in between. DNA for the CDR3: TGTGCCAGCAGTCCCACAGGGCACGAGCAGTACTTC. It codes for CASSPTGHEQYF.

The V and J genes are TRBV5-6 and TRBJ2-1; 7 nucleotides agree with TRBD2. The CDR3 length is 13 residues. Germline CDR1 is SGHDT and CDR2 is YYEEEE. With V trimmed by 4 bases and J by 6 bases, 4 bases remained unmatched. The CDR3 DNA sequence: TGTGCCAGCAGCCTAGGGACTACCAATGAGCAGTTCTTC. Translation gives CASSLGTTNEQFF.